Detailed here is one TCR beta chain. Its antigen is still unknown. This CDR3 has 15 residues. Germline values: CDR1 SGDLS, CDR2 YYNGEE. Trimming removed 0 bases from V and 4 bases from J; junction bases left unmatched: 4. The data are from a study of cytomegalovirus exposure and HLA in healthy donors. Looking at the study overall: Prior work identified around 120 million unique TCR beta sequences in some 180 million T cells.

PCR used 60 Vbeta primers and 13 Jbeta primers. The data were produced by immunoSEQ multiplex PCR, yet TCRdb's version contains in-frame clones alone and is incomplete. Of more than 80,000 clones listed, around 76% were seen once; the top ten hold about 6%. Study-level results: Roughly even sequencing depth across donors was the assumption behind the presence/absence analyses. A later analysis reportedly found fewer N-insertions in an Asian-associated ancestry cluster than the roughly 670-donor mean.

The chain couples TRBV9 to TRBJ2-1, with 7 nucleotides matching TRBD1. The material sequenced was PBMCs. The clonotype was recovered from a woman aged 45-60 years in good health and CMV-seropositive. CDR3 in DNA: TGTGCCAGCAGCGTAGGACAGGGAAGTTACAATGAGCAGTTCTTC. It encodes CASSVGQGSYNEQFF.